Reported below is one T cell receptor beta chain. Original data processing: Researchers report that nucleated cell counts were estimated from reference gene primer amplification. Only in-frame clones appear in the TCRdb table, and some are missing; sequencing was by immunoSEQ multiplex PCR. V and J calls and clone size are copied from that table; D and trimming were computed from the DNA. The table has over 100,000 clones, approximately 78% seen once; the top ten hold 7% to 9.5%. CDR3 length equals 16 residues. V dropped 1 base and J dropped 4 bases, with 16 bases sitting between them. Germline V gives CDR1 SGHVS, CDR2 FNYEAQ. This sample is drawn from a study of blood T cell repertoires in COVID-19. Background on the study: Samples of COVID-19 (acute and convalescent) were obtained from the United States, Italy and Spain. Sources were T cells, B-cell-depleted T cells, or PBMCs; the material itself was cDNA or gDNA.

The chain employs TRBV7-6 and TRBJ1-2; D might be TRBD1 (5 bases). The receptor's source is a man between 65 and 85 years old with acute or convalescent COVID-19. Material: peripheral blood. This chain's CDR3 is CASSLGVAGGPYGYTF. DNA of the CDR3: TGTGCCAGCAGCTTAGGAGTGGCGGGGGGACCCTATGGCTACACCTTC.